Sequencing of this T cell receptor (beta chain) was carried out in a study of T-cell reconstitution after alpha-beta-depleted transplantation in children. Unique molecular identifiers were used to barcode this TCRbeta library. TCRdb re-analysed the PCR reads in MiXCR, keeping a single row per CDR3 protein. The table includes some 140,000 distinct CDR3 sequences, around a tenth detected once. V was shortened by 2 bases and J by 7 bases, with 12 bases between the two germline ends. The germline V gene has CDR1 DFQATT and CDR2 SNEGSKA (reference sequence). The CDR3 spans 13 residues. Sample: PBMCs, mostly from graft donor cells, taken 180 days after TCRalphabeta/CD19-depleted stem cell transplant. The clonotype originates from a girl under three years old who had a stem cell transplant for combined immunodeficiency, so the T cells may come from the graft donor. The rearrangement links TRBV20-1 to TRBJ1-5; D might be TRBD1 (6 bases). CDR3 in DNA: TGCAGTGCTAGACCTACAGGGCTCCAGCCCCAGCATTTT. It encodes CSARPTGLQPQHF.